The T cell receptor (beta chain) described here comes from a study of T-cell reconstitution after alpha-beta-depleted transplantation in children listed by TCRdb under 2016. Regarding the complete study: The study quantitatively tracked T-cell immune reconstitution after TCRalphabeta/CD19-depleted allogeneic hematopoietic cell transplantation in children using TCR repertoire profiling.

The CDR3 goes from the cysteine to the phenylalanine over 14 residues. Only the CDR3 portion is preserved as DNA: 42 bases, with reading frame beginning at the first base. Reading the germline V gene gives CDR1 SGHRS and CDR2 YFSETQ. V loses 0 bases, J loses 1 base, and the germline ends lie 7 bases apart. The library was prepared using PCR. Sequencing took place on an Illumina HiSeq 2500. To normalize quantification of the TCRbeta repertoire, the TCR libraries were built with molecular barcoding that relied on unique molecular identifiers. TCRdb trimmed public reads at Q25 via fastp, called clones via MiXCR and kept in-frame beta chains. Identical CDR3 protein sequences are pooled into one entry, listed with their most common genes and DNA. In this sample the table shows approximately 83,000 distinct CDR3 sequences, 12% of which occur a single time. The ten largest clones add up to about 14% of the sample.

This clonotype has a count of ten or more. Its antigen is currently not known. Qualities for individual bases were not recorded, and no much larger clone is one base off. The sample was PBMCs from the stem cell graft donor, taken from the stem cell graft. This sequence was found in a human donor who donated a stem cell graft to a child with inherited bone marrow failure. This chain joins TRBV5-1 to TRBJ2-5; the best D guess is TRBD2, with 5 bases matching. The CDR3 here reads CASSLAGVQETQYF. The nucleotides are TGCGCCAGCAGCTTGGCCGGGGTCCAAGAGACCCAGTACTTC.